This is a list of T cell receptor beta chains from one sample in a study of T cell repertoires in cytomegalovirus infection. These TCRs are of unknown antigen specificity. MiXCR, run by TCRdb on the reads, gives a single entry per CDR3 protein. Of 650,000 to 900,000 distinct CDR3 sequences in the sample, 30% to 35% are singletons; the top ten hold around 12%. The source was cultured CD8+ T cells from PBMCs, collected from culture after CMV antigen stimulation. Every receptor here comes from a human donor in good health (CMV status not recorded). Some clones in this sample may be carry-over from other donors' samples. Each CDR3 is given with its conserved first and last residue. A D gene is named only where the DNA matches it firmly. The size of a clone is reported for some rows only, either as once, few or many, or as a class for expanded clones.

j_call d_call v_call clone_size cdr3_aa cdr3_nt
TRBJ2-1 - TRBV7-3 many CASSSSDEQFF TGTGCCAGCAGCTCGTCGGATGAGCAGTTCTTC
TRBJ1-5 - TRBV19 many CATGRNSNQPQHF TGTGCCACGGGCCGAAATAGCAATCAGCCCCAGCATTTT
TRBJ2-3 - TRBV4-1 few CASSRPPDISTDTQYF TGCGCCAGCAGCCGACCCCCGGACATCTCCACAGATACGCAGTATTTT
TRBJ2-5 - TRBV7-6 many CASRLQETQYF TGTGCCAGCAGACTTCAAGAGACCCAGTACTTC
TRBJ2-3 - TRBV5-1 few CASSLFVGTDTQYF TGCGCCAGCAGCTTGTTCGTAGGGACAGATACGCAGTATTTT
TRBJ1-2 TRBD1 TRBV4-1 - CVSSQFGTGGNYGYTF TGCGTCAGCAGCCAGTTCGGGACAGGGGGCAACTATGGCTACACCTTC
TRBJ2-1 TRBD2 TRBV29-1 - CSVQAGGLTNEQFF TGCAGCGTTCAAGCGGGGGGACTAACAAATGAGCAGTTCTTC
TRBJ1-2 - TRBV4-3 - CASSQVGGPANGYTF TGCGCCAGCAGCCAAGTAGGGGGACCGGCAAATGGCTACACCTTC
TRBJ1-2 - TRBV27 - CASSPLGGVGYTF TGTGCCAGCAGTCCGTTAGGGGGGGTTGGCTACACCTTC
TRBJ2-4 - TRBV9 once CASSVGEGVHNIQYF TGTGCCAGCAGCGTAGGGGAGGGGGTCCATAACATTCAGTACTTC
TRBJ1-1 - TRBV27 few CASRSDGNTEAFF TGTGCCAGCAGATCGGACGGGAACACTGAAGCTTTCTTT
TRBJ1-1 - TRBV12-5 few CASALGQTEAFF TGTGCTAGTGCCTTAGGACAGACTGAAGCTTTCTTT
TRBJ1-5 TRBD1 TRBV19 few CASSILQGDQPQHF TGTGCCAGTAGTATTTTACAGGGGGATCAGCCCCAGCATTTT
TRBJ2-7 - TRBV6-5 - CASSYGGGATSYEQYF TGTGCCAGCAGTTACGGGGGCGGGGCGACCTCCTACGAGCAGTACTTC
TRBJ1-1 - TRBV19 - CASSRGPGDGNTEAFF TGTGCCAGTAGTAGAGGGCCCGGGGACGGGAACACTGAAGCTTTCTTT
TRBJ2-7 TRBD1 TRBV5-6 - CASSLYFITGTGASEQYF TGTGCCAGCAGCTTGTACTTCATCACCGGGACAGGGGCAAGCGAGCAGTACTTC
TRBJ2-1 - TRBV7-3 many CASSLGGFGNEQFF TGTGCCAGCAGCTTAGGGGGGTTCGGCAATGAGCAGTTCTTC
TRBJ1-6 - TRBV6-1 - CASSEMRGGPGSPLHF TGTGCCAGCAGTGAAATGAGAGGGGGGCCCGGTTCACCCCTCCACTTT
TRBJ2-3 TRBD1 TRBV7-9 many CASSPSTGGRYTDTQYF TGTGCCAGCAGCCCCTCAACAGGGGGCCGTTACACAGATACGCAGTATTTT
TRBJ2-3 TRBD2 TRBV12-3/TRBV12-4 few CASSSRLAAKDTQYF TGTGCCAGCAGTTCGAGACTAGCCGCTAAAGATACGCAGTATTTT
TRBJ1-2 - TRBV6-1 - CASSDVPFDSIWYGYTF TGTGCCAGCAGTGATGTGCCATTCGACTCGATATGGTATGGCTACACCTTC
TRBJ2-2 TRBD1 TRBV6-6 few CASPKLEGAGTGELFF TGTGCCAGCCCCAAACTCGAGGGGGCCGGCACCGGGGAGCTGTTTTTT
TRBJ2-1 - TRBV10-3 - CAISDDLGAPDNEQFF TGTGCCATCAGTGACGACCTCGGGGCGCCGGACAATGAGCAGTTCTTC
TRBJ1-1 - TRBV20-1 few CSARVAGATAFGTEAFF TGCAGTGCTAGAGTAGCGGGGGCGACAGCCTTCGGGACTGAAGCTTTCTTT
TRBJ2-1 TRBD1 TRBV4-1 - CASSLTGLGGNEQFF TGCGCCAGCAGCCTGACAGGGTTAGGGGGCAATGAGCAGTTCTTC
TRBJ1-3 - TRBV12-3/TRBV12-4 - CASTLGRSGNTIYF TGTGCCAGCACCCTAGGGCGATCTGGAAACACCATATATTTT
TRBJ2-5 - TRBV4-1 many CASSQDKLGGYETQYF TGCGCCAGCAGCCAAGATAAGCTTGGAGGCTACGAGACCCAGTACTTC
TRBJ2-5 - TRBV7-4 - CASSRRRADKEETQYF TGTGCCAGCAGCCGCCGCCGAGCGGATAAAGAAGAGACCCAGTACTTC
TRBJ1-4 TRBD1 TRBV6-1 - CASSEEGQGDEKLFF TGTGCCAGCAGTGAAGAGGGACAGGGGGATGAAAAACTGTTTTTT
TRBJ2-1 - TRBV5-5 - CAVTGGGPGNEQFF TGTGCCGTCACGGGTGGGGGGCCAGGCAATGAGCAGTTCTTC
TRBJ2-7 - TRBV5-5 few CASSGRDYEQYF TGTGCCAGCAGCGGACGAGACTACGAGCAGTACTTC
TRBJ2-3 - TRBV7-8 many CASSLDTREGAQYF TGTGCCAGCAGCTTAGATACACGGGAAGGAGCGCAGTATTTT
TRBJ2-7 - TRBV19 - CASSIVGSSYEQYF TGTGCCAGTAGTATCGTCGGAAGCTCCTACGAGCAGTACTTC
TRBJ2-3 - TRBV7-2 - CASSFLRAGITDTQYF TGTGCCAGCAGCTTTCTTAGGGCAGGAATCACAGATACGCAGTATTTT
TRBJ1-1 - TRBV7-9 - CASSHRGDGMAFF TGTGCCAGCAGCCATAGGGGGGATGGGATGGCTTTCTTT
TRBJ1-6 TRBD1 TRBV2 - CATWDRAGSPLHF TGTGCCACCTGGGACAGGGCGGGTTCACCCCTCCACTTT
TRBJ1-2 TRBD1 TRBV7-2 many CASSLDPLGTGGNVDGYTF TGTGCCAGCAGCTTAGATCCCTTGGGGACAGGGGGCAACGTCGATGGCTACACCTTC
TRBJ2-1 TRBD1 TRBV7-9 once CASSGTAGGNEQSF TGTGCCAGCAGCGGGACAGCCGGTGGTAATGAGCAGTCCTTC
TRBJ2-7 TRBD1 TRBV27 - CASSLWTGTDEQYF TGTGCCAGCAGTTTGTGGACAGGGACCGACGAGCAGTACTTC
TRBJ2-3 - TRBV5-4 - CASSLEAGEDTQYF TGTGCCAGCAGCTTGGAGGCAGGGGAAGATACGCAGTATTTT
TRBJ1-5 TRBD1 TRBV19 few CASTDRAGNQPQHF TGTGCCAGCACGGACAGGGCTGGCAATCAGCCCCAGCATTTT
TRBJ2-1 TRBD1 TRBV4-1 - CASSQAGQGYYNEQFF TGCGCCAGCAGCCAAGCTGGACAGGGCTACTACAATGAGCAGTTCTTC
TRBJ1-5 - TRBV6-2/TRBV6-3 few CASSRPDSSNQPQHF TGTGCCAGCAGCCGCCCCGACTCTAGCAATCAGCCCCAGCATTTT
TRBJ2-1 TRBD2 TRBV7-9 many CASSQTPGGDNEQFF TGTGCCAGCAGTCAGACCCCGGGGGGAGACAATGAGCAGTTCTTC
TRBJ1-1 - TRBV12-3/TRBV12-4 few CASSLIVGNLDSEAFF TGTGCCAGCAGTCTAATCGTGGGTAACCTCGACAGTGAAGCTTTCTTT
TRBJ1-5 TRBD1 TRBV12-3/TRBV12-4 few CASSSVDGTGVVGQPQHF TGTGCCAGCAGTTCCGTGGACGGGACAGGGGTTGTTGGGCAGCCCCAGCATTTT
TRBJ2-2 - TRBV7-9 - CASPKRGAGELFF TGTGCCAGCCCCAAAAGGGGGGCCGGGGAGCTGTTTTTT
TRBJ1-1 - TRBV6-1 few CASSVRNTEAFF TGTGCCAGCAGTGTCAGGAACACTGAAGCTTTCTTT
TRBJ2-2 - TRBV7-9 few CASSATVGPGELFF TGTGCCAGCAGCGCCACAGTAGGTCCCGGGGAGCTGTTTTTT